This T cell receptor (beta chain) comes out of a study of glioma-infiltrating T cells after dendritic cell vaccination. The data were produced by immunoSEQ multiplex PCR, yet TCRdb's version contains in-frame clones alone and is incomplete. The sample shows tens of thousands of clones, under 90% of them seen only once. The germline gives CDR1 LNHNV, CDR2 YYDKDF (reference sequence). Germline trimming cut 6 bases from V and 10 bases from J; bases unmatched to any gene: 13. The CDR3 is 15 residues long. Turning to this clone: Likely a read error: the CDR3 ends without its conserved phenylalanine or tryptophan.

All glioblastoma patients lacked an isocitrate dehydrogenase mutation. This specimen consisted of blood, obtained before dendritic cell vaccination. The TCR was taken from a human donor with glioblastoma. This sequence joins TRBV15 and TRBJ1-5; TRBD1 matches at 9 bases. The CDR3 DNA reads TGTGCCACCAGTTGGGACAGGGTGCTAAATCTTCCCCAGCATTCT. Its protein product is CATSWDRVLNLPQHS.